This T cell receptor beta chain is drawn from a study of T-cell memory formation after mild COVID-19. J was trimmed by 5 bases and V by 3 bases; bases with no gene match: 10. The CDR3 runs 16 residues. CDR1 and CDR2 (germline): MDHEN, SYDVKM. Constant-segment primers and 5'RACE yielded cDNA libraries for TCR alpha and TCR beta, each carrying sample barcodes and UMIs. TCRdb re-analysed the 5' RACE reads in MiXCR, keeping a single row per CDR3 protein. The sample shows approximately 290,000 distinct CDR3 sequences, just under 20% of them seen only once. The chain employs TRBV28 and TRBJ2-5, with 9 nucleotides matching TRBD2. Sequenced: PBMCs or a T cell subset sorted from them (not recorded which). The TCR comes from a man younger than 35 who had mild COVID-19 (a few samples of this study predate the infection). Cell type and time point are not known. The CDR3 bases are TGTGCCAGCAGTTTCCCTCTGCGGGGGGGAGGGGAGACCCAGTACTTC. Protein sequence: CASSFPLRGGGETQYF.